This TCR beta chain was found in a study of control samples from healthy donors and cancer patients. Sequencing used immunoSEQ multiplex PCR; TCRdb keeps in-frame clones, though not all of them. The data hold roughly 200,000 clones, with around 90% observed a single time. The CDR3 spans 16 residues. The V gene's germline CDR1 is SGHTA and CDR2 FQGNSA. Trimming stripped 2 bases from V and 0 bases from J, with 14 bases between. Material for sequencing was blood. The chain is built from TRBV7-2 and TRBJ2-7; tentative D call: TRBD2 (5 bases). This sequence originates from a man under 40 in good health. The CDR3 here is CASSLRTPGSSYEQYF. The DNA for the CDR3 is TGTGCCAGCAGCTTACGGACCCCGGGGAGCTCCTACGAGCAGTACTTC.